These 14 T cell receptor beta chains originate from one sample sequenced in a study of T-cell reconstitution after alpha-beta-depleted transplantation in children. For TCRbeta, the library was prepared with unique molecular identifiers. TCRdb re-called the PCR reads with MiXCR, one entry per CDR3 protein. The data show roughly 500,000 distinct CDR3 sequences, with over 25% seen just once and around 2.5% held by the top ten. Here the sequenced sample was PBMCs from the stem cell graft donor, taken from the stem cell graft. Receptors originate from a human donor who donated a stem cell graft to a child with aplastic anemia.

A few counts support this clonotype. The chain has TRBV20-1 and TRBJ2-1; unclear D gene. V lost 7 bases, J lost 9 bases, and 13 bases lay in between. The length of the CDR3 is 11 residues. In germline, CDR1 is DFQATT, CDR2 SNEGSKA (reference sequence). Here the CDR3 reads CSGWFFGEQFF. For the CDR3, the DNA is TGCAGTGGATGGTTCTTCGGTGAGCAGTTCTTC.

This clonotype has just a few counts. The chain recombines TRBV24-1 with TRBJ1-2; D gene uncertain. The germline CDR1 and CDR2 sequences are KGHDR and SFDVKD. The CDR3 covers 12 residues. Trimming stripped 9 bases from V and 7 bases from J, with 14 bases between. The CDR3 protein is CATRHGDGGYTF. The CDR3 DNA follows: TGTGCCACCCGGCACGGAGACGGTGGCTACACCTTC.

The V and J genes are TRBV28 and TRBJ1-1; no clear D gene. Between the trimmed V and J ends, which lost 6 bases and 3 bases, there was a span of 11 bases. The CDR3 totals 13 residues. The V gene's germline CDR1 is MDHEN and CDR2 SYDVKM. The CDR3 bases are TGTGCCAGCAGCAGACGGGGAGACACTGAAGCTTTCTTT. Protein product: CASSRRGDTEAFF.

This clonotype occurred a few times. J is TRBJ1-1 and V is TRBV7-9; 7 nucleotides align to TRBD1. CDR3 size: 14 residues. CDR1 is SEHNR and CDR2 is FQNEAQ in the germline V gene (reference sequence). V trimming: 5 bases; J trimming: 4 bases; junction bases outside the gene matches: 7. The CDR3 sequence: CASSSRQGLTEAFF. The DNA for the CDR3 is TGTGCCAGCAGCAGCAGACAGGGTCTCACTGAAGCTTTCTTT.

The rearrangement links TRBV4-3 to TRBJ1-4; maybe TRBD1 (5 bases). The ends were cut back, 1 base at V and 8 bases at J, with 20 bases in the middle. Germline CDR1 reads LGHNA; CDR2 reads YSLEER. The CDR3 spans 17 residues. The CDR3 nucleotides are TGCGCCAGCAGCCAAGGGCCCCGAAGGGACGTGTCCGAAAAACTGTTTTTT. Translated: CASSQGPRRDVSEKLFF.

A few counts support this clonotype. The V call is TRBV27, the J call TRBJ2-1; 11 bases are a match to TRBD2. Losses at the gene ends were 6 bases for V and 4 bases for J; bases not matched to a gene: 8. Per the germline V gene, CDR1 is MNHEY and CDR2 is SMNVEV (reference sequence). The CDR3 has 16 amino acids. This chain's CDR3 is CASSHGGLAVYNEQFF. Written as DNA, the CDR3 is TGTGCCAGCAGCCATGGGGGACTAGCGGTATACAATGAGCAGTTCTTC.

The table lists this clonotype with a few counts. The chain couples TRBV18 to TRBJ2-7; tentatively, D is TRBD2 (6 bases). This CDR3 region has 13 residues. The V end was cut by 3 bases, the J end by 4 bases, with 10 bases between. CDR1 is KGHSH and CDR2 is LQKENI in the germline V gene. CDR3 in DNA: TGTGCCAGCTCACCGGCGGGGATTTACGAGCAGTACGTC. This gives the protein CASSPAGIYEQYV.

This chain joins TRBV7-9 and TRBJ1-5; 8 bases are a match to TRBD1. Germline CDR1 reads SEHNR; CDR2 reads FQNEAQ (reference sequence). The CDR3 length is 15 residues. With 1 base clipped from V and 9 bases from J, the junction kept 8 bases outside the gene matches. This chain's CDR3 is CASSLGTGSPAPQHF. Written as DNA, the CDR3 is TGTGCCAGCAGCTTAGGGACAGGGTCCCCAGCGCCCCAGCATTTT.

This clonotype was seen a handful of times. Here the CDR3 reads CSVSRLRQNEQYF. CDR3 nucleotide sequence: TGCAGCGTCTCCCGGCTCCGTCAGAACGAGCAGTACTTC. The V and J genes are TRBV29-1 and TRBJ2-7, with D unresolved. This CDR3 spans 13 amino acids. Germline V gene sequence: CDR1 SQVTM, CDR2 ANQGSEA. Trimming left V 6 bases short and J 5 bases short, with 17 bases between.

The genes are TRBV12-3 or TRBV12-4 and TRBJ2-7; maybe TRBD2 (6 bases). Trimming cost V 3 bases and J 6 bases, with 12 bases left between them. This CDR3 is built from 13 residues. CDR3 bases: TGTGCCAGCAGTTTCCATCGGGGAGGCGAGCAGTACTTC. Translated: CASSFHRGGEQYF.

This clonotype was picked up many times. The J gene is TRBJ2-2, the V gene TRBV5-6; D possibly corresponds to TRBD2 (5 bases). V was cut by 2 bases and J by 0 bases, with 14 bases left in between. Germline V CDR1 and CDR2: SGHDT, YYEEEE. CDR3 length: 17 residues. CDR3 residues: CASSFPAGQANTGELFF. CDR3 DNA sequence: TGTGCCAGCAGCTTTCCCGCGGGCCAGGCGAACACCGGGGAGCTGTTTTTT.

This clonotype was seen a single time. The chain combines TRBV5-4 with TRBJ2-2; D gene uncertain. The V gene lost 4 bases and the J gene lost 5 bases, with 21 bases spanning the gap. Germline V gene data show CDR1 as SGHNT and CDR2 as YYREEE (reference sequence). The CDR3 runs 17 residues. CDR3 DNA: TGTGCCAGCAGCCCGTTCCTGGCCAGCGAGAAGACCGGGGAGCTGTTTTTT. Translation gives CASSPFLASEKTGELFF.

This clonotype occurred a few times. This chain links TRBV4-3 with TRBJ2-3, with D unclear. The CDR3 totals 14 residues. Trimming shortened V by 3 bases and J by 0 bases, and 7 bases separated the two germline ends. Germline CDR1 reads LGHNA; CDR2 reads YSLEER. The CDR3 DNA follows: TGCGCCAGCAGCCATCAAGACAGCACAGATACGCAGTATTTT. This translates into CASSHQDSTDTQYF.

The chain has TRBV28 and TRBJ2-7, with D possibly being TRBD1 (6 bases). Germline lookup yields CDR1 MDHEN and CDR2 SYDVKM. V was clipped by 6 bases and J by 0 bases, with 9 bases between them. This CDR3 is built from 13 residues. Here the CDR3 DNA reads TGTGCCAGCAGGGGACACTACTCCTACGAGCAGTACTTC. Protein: CASRGHYSYEQYF.